The 12 T cell receptor beta chains reported below all come from one sample, sequenced in a study of human T cells and chemical hapten exposure. The study extracted total RNA from unfractionated whole blood. A single record per CDR3 protein comes from TCRdb applying MiXCR to the 5' RACE reads. The sample lists approximately 80,000 distinct CDR3 sequences, 15% to 20% occurring once. The receptors shown here come from a female donor in good health.

This clonotype was observed a few times. This chain connects TRBV7-2 to TRBJ2-3, with D unresolved. The germline V gene has CDR1 SGHTA and CDR2 FQGNSA. V dropped 1 base and J dropped 4 bases, with 6 bases sitting between them. CDR3 length: 13 amino acids. The CDR3 region is CASSLVRADTQYF. CDR3 DNA: TGTGCCAGCAGCTTAGTAAGGGCAGATACGCAGTATTTT. Drawing the rest from reference TRBV7-2 and TRBJ2-3, the complete variable domain is GAGVSQSPSNKVTEKGKDVELRCDPISGHTALYWYRQSLGQGLEFLIYFQGNSAPDKSGLPSDRFSAERTGGSVSTLTIQRTQQEDSAVYLCASSLVRADTQYFGPGTRLTVL.

This chain uses TRBV20-1 with TRBJ1-1; a weak D match, TRBD1 (5 bases). V lost 3 bases to trimming and J lost 2 bases, with 10 bases between them. CDR3 size: 13 residues. Per germline, CDR1 DFQATT and CDR2 SNEGSKA (reference sequence). The CDR3 sequence is CSASARANTEAFF. In DNA form, the CDR3 reads TGCAGTGCTAGTGCCAGGGCAAACACTGAAGCTTTCTTT.

This clonotype showed up just a few times. The V and J genes are TRBV6-6 and TRBJ2-5, with 12 nucleotides matching TRBD2. There are 15 residues in the CDR3. With 4 bases clipped from V and 2 bases from J, the junction kept 2 bases outside the gene matches. Germline V CDR1 and CDR2: MNHNY, SVGAGI (reference sequence). CDR3 DNA sequence: TGTGCCAGCAGTTGGACTAGCGGGATACAAGAGACCCAGTACTTC. Protein: CASSWTSGIQETQYF.

In its sample, this clonotype was seen a few times. V usage is TRBV7-2 and J usage is TRBJ2-3; maybe TRBD2 (6 bases). The V and J ends lost 5 bases and 8 bases respectively, with 23 bases between them. The CDR3 has 16 residues. CDR1 is SGHTA and CDR2 is FQGNSA in the germline V gene. In DNA, the CDR3 is TGTGCCAGCAGCGGACGATGGGAGGAGGATATGGGTACGCAGTATTTT. Its translation: CASSGRWEEDMGTQYF. Variable domain in full (rest from reference TRBV7-2 and TRBJ2-3): GAGVSQSPSNKVTEKGKDVELRCDPISGHTALYWYRQSLGQGLEFLIYFQGNSAPDKSGLPSDRFSAERTGGSVSTLTIQRTQQEDSAVYLCASSGRWEEDMGTQYFGPGTRLTVL.

V is TRBV7-2 and J is TRBJ2-3; D uncertain. The CDR3 is made up of 13 amino acids. V lost 2 bases, J lost 6 bases, and 9 bases lay in between. The germline gives CDR1 SGHTA, CDR2 FQGNSA. The CDR3 loop is CASSLPGRDTQYF. In DNA, the CDR3 is TGTGCCAGCAGCTTACCCGGCCGCGATACGCAGTATTTT.

This clonotype was observed many times. The rearrangement links TRBV20-1 to TRBJ2-7; D is uncertain. The germline gives CDR1 DFQATT, CDR2 SNEGSKA (reference sequence). Trimming shortened V by 7 bases and J by 2 bases, and 12 bases separated the two germline ends. CDR3 size: 12 residues. The CDR3 sequence is CSVAVSAYEQYF. The CDR3 coding sequence is TGCAGTGTAGCCGTATCGGCCTACGAGCAGTACTTC.

The chain has TRBV7-2 and TRBJ2-3; 11 bases fit TRBD2. The CDR3 is 19 amino acids. V was pared by 5 bases and J by 3 bases, with 16 bases of the junction left unmatched. Germline CDR1 and CDR2: SGHTA and FQGNSA. CDR3 sequence reads: CASSPPQTVAGGWTDTQYF. The CDR3 nucleotides read TGTGCCAGCAGCCCCCCCCAGACGGTAGCGGGAGGGTGGACAGATACGCAGTATTTT.

This clonotype was seen more than once but under ten times. CDR3 coding DNA: TGTGCCAGCTTACTAGCGGGAGGTGGAGAGACCCAGTACTTC. Its protein is CASLLAGGGETQYF. The chain carries TRBV28 and TRBJ2-5; 12 bases match TRBD2. After removal of 8 bases from V and 4 bases from J, the junction contained 5 bases not matched to a gene. CDR1 MDHEN and CDR2 SYDVKM come from the germline V gene. The CDR3 is made up of 14 amino acids.

The chain combines TRBV2 with TRBJ2-7; D call uncertain. V lost 10 bases to trimming and J lost 2 bases, with 12 bases between them. The V gene's germline CDR1 is SNHLY and CDR2 FYNNEI. CDR3 length: 12 residues. The CDR3 DNA reads TGTGCCACCTCGTTCTCCGCCTACGAGCAGTACTTC. It translates to CATSFSAYEQYF.

The gene calls are TRBV12-3 or TRBV12-4 and TRBJ1-6, with 7 bases that match TRBD1. V lost 5 bases to trimming and J lost 8 bases; unmatched junction nucleotides: 6. The CDR3 is 14 residues long. The CDR3 bases are TGTGCCAGCAGTCAACAGGGGCGGTATTCACCCCTCCACTTT. Protein product: CASSQQGRYSPLHF.

This rearrangement joins TRBV7-9 to TRBJ2-5; D may be TRBD1 (6 bases). CDR1 and CDR2 from the germline V gene are SEHNR and FQNEAQ (reference sequence). CDR3 size: 15 residues. The V gene lost 0 bases and the J gene lost 2 bases, with 10 bases spanning the gap. The CDR3 sequence: CASSLALTGQETQYF. Here the CDR3 DNA reads TGTGCCAGCAGCTTAGCGCTGACAGGTCAAGAGACCCAGTACTTC.

This clonotype has only a few counts. The chain couples TRBV20-1 to TRBJ1-1; possible D gene TRBD1, 5 bases. Between the trimmed V and J ends, which lost 0 bases and 3 bases, there was a span of 14 bases. Per the germline V gene, CDR1 is DFQATT and CDR2 is SNEGSKA (reference sequence). This CDR3 has 15 residues. The CDR3 coding sequence is TGCAGTGCTAGAGATCGGCGTATGGGGGACACTGAAGCTTTCTTT. Its protein product is CSARDRRMGDTEAFF.